The sequence of this T cell receptor beta chain was determined in a study of cytomegalovirus exposure and HLA in healthy donors. Use of 60 Vbeta and 13 Jbeta primers characterized the PCR. This table comes from immunoSEQ multiplex PCR, and its TCRdb copy is limited to in-frame clones, with some not included. The table has 150,000 to 200,000 clones, 75% to 85% seen once. Germline trimming cut 4 bases from V and 7 bases from J; bases unmatched to any gene: 8. CDR1 SNHLY and CDR2 FYNNEI come from the germline V gene. The CDR3 has 14 amino acids. This chain uses TRBV2 with TRBJ1-2; 8 nucleotides line up with TRBD1. The sequenced sample consisted of PBMCs. The sequence was collected from a woman aged 45-65 years in good health and CMV-seronegative. The CDR3 DNA reads TGTGCCAGCAGTGTGGCAGGGGGCGGAGGTGGCTACACCTTC. The encoded protein is CASSVAGGGGGYTF. Full variable domain (remainder filled in from reference TRBV2 and TRBJ1-2): EPEVTQTPSHQVTQMGQEVILRCVPISNHLYFYWYRQILGQKVEFLVSFYNNEISEKSEIFDDQFSVERPDGSNFTLKIRSTKLEDSAMYFCASSVAGGGGGYTFGSGTRLTVV.